This entry lists 23 T cell receptor beta chains sequenced from one sample in a study of T cell responses to AZD1222 COVID-19 vaccine. The protocol was immunoSEQ multiplex PCR, while the TCRdb copy is restricted to in-frame clones and leaves out a portion. The sample holds tens of thousands of clones, 92% seen once. Sequencing used peripheral blood, obtained 28 days after the second AZD1222 dose. The receptor source for this set is an adult who received the AZD1222 COVID-19 vaccine.

The table lists this clone with a count of one. The V gene is TRBV5-1, the J gene TRBJ2-1; TRBD1 is a possible D gene (6 bases). CDR1 is SGHRS, CDR2 YFSETQ, per germline. The CDR3 runs 16 residues. Trimming cost V 4 bases and J 2 bases, with 16 bases left between them. CDR3 DNA: TGCGCCAGCAGCCCCTTGGGGGCAGGGCCCTACAATGAGCAGTTCTTC. Translation: CASSPLGAGPYNEQFF.

V usage is TRBV5-6 and J usage is TRBJ2-7; D uncertain. This CDR3 contains 15 residues. Deletions cut 4 bases from V and 4 bases from J, with 18 bases between. Germline assignment: CDR1 SGHDT and CDR2 YYEEEE. For the CDR3, the DNA is TGTGCCAGCAGCGACGGCGCGAAACCCGAATACGAGCAGTACTTC. Its translation: CASSDGAKPEYEQYF.

The gene calls are TRBV10-3 and TRBJ1-6; D gene unclear. This CDR3 is built from 16 residues. Deletions cut 2 bases from V and 4 bases from J, with 12 bases between. Germline CDR1 and CDR2: ENHRY and SYGVKD. In nucleotides, the CDR3 is TGTGCCATCAGTGAGGCGATGGAGGCGTATAATTCACCCCTCCACTTT. Residues: CAISEAMEAYNSPLHF.

The chain is built from TRBV4-2 and TRBJ2-1; 8 bases map to TRBD2. After removal of 3 bases from V and 2 bases from J, the junction contained 6 bases not matched to a gene. The CDR3 covers 16 residues. Germline V gene lookup returns CDR1 LGHNA and CDR2 YNFKEQ. The CDR3 loop reads CASSQPLAETYNEQFF. In DNA form, the CDR3 reads TGTGCCAGCAGCCAGCCACTAGCGGAAACCTACAATGAGCAGTTCTTC.

V and J are TRBV9 and TRBJ1-1; D remains ambiguous. Germline V gives CDR1 SGDLS, CDR2 YYNGEE. V lost 0 bases and J 6 bases, leaving 12 bases between the germline ends. The CDR3 length is 14 residues. The CDR3 loop reads CASSVDPTTSEAFF. The DNA for the CDR3 is TGTGCCAGCAGCGTAGACCCCACGACGTCTGAAGCTTTCTTT. The full variable domain, completed using reference TRBV9 and TRBJ1-1, is DSGVTQTPKHLITATGQRVTLRCSPRSGDLSVYWYQQSLDQGLQFLIQYYNGEERAKGNILERFSAQQFPDLHSELNLSSLELGDSALYFCASSVDPTTSEAFFGQGTRLTVV.

This chain links TRBV18 with TRBJ1-2; the D gene is possibly TRBD1 (5 bases). Germline CDR1 and CDR2: KGHSH and LQKENI. The CDR3 extends over 13 amino acids. Between the trimmed V and J ends, which lost 2 bases and 8 bases, there was a span of 12 bases. CDR3 coding DNA: TGTGCCAGCTCACCAGACAGCGTGGGGGGCTACACCTTC. Encoded protein: CASSPDSVGGYTF.

The V call is TRBV5-1, the J call TRBJ2-7; 7 bases are a match to TRBD1. The CDR3 length is 15 residues. V was clipped by 5 bases and J by 5 bases; unmatched bases: 13. CDR1 SGHRS and CDR2 YFSETQ come from the germline V gene. The CDR3 sequence: CASRLRTGLVDEQYF. DNA for the CDR3: TGCGCCAGCAGACTAAGGACAGGTCTGGTGGACGAGCAGTACTTC.

V usage is TRBV15 and J usage is TRBJ2-7, with D possibly being TRBD2 (7 bases). V was trimmed by 2 bases and J by 6 bases, leaving 23 bases between them. The CDR3 spans 17 residues. CDR1 and CDR2 (germline): LNHNV, YYDKDF (reference sequence). CDR3 sequence reads: CATSRNMGGGPSGEQYF. As DNA, the CDR3 is TGTGCCACCAGCAGAAATATGGGGGGGGGCCCGTCGGGCGAGCAGTACTTC.

This chain joins TRBV6-5 and TRBJ1-3, with D possibly being TRBD1 (6 bases). Germline CDR1 reads MNHEY; CDR2 reads SVGAGI. This CDR3 comprises 14 residues. V was trimmed by 11 bases and J by 1 base, leaving 15 bases between them. The CDR3 sequence: CAARGGGSGNTIYF. CDR3 coding DNA: TGTGCCGCACGGGGGGGCGGATCTGGAAACACCATATATTTT.

V and J are TRBV21-1 and TRBJ1-2; the table names TRBD1, a call not compared with the DNA. TRBV21-1 is marked as a pseudogene. The CDR3 runs 18 residues. The CDR3 loop reads CASSKVGRGGIENYGYTF. Here the CDR3 DNA reads TGTGCCAGCAGCAAAGTCGGTAGAGGGGGAATAGAGAACTATGGCTACACCTTC.

The J gene is TRBJ1-6, the V gene TRBV19, with D possibly being TRBD1 (6 bases). CDR1 and CDR2 (germline): LNHDA, SQIVND (reference sequence). This CDR3 region has 14 residues. The V and J ends lost 8 bases and 5 bases respectively, with 13 bases between them. The CDR3 DNA is TGTGCCAGTGGTAGGGGGAGCGATAATTCACCCCTCCACTTT. This codes for CASGRGSDNSPLHF.

The chain has TRBV7-2 and TRBJ1-6, with D unresolved. The V gene's germline CDR1 is SGHTA and CDR2 FQGNSA. The CDR3 length is 16 residues. Trimming removed 1 base at V and 0 bases at J, with 7 bases between. In DNA, the CDR3 is TGTGCCAGCAGCTTAGAACAGAGCTCCTATAATTCACCCCTCCACTTT. It yields the protein CASSLEQSSYNSPLHF.

The rearrangement uses TRBV2 and TRBJ1-6, with D perhaps TRBD1 (5 bases). This CDR3 comprises 15 residues. Trimming removed 0 bases at V and 3 bases at J, with 6 bases between. Looked up from germline, CDR1 is SNHLY and CDR2 is FYNNEI. The CDR3 here is CASSEAGVYNSPLHF. Here the CDR3 DNA reads TGTGCCAGCAGTGAAGCAGGGGTCTATAATTCACCCCTCCACTTT. Using reference TRBV2 and TRBJ1-6 for the parts outside the CDR3, the full variable domain is EPEVTQTPSHQVTQMGQEVILRCVPISNHLYFYWYRQILGQKVEFLVSFYNNEISEKSEIFDDQFSVERPDGSNFTLKIRSTKLEDSAMYFCASSEAGVYNSPLHFGNGTRLTVT.

The chain couples TRBV29-1 to TRBJ1-2; TRBD1 matches at 8 bases. Trimming took 7 bases from V and 5 from J; bases not matched to a gene: 9. This CDR3 comprises 13 residues. CDR1 and CDR2 (germline): SQVTM, ANQGSEA. CDR3 DNA sequence: TGCAGCGGTTTGACAGGGGATGGGTATGGCTACACCTTC. This codes for CSGLTGDGYGYTF.

The genes are TRBV5-4 and TRBJ1-1; 10 bases agree with TRBD1. This CDR3 is built from 14 residues. The J segment lost 5 bases and the V segment lost 4 bases, leaving 5 bases of the junction unmatched. Germline CDR1 is SGHNT and CDR2 is YYREEE (reference sequence). In DNA form, the CDR3 reads TGTGCCAGCAGCCCGGACAGGGGGAGGACTGAAGCTTTCTTT. Translation gives CASSPDRGRTEAFF.

The chain carries TRBV7-6 and TRBJ1-4; D gene unclear. Trimming shortened V by 5 bases and J by 4 bases, and 14 bases separated the two germline ends. Germline V gene data show CDR1 as SGHVS and CDR2 as FNYEAQ. CDR3 length: 15 amino acids. CDR3 protein: CASSPTVSINEKLFF. The CDR3 DNA is TGTGCCAGCAGCCCTACAGTCAGCATTAATGAAAAACTGTTTTTT.

The V gene is TRBV6-5, the J gene TRBJ2-7; TRBD1 matches 10 bases. The CDR3 is 16 residues long. V shed 0 bases, J shed 1 base, and the junction held 3 bases outside the gene matches. CDR1 and CDR2 from the germline V gene are MNHEY and SVGAGI. The CDR3 sequence: CASSYSTGGLSYEQYF. DNA of the CDR3: TGTGCCAGCAGTTACTCGACAGGGGGCTTGTCCTACGAGCAGTACTTC.

V and J are TRBV5-6 and TRBJ1-6, with D unresolved. The V gene lost 4 bases and the J gene lost 8 bases, with 10 bases spanning the gap. Germline CDR1 is SGHDT and CDR2 is YYEEEE. The CDR3 contains 13 residues. CDR3 DNA sequence: TGTGCCAGCAGCATGGGTCTGGATTCACCCCTCCACTTT. Amino acid sequence: CASSMGLDSPLHF.

The V call is TRBV5-1, the J call TRBJ1-6; TRBD1 aligns across 8 bases. CDR3 length: 15 residues. CDR1 and CDR2 from the germline V gene are SGHRS and YFSETQ. Unmatched junction bases numbered 3, after V lost 0 bases and J lost 7 bases. The CDR3 DNA follows: TGCGCCAGCAGCTTGGGGGGACAGGAAAATTCACCCCTCCACTTT. This encodes CASSLGGQENSPLHF.

The genes are TRBV15 and TRBJ1-2; D unresolved. The germline V and J ends were trimmed by 0 bases and 4 bases, with 6 bases remaining between them. The germline V gene has CDR1 LNHNV and CDR2 YYDKDF (reference sequence). The CDR3 loop spans 13 amino acids. CDR3 loop: CATSREISYGYTF. CDR3 sequence (DNA): TGTGCCACCAGCAGAGAGATATCCTATGGCTACACCTTC.

The V call is TRBV25-1, the J call TRBJ1-1, with D unclear. The CDR3 extends over 15 amino acids. V was trimmed by 4 bases and J by 6 bases, leaving 18 bases between them. The germline gives CDR1 MGHDK, CDR2 SYGVNS. CDR3 loop: CASSGPIVSRSEAFF. The DNA for the CDR3 is TGTGCCAGCAGTGGACCGATTGTAAGCCGTTCTGAAGCTTTCTTT. The full variable domain, its missing parts supplied by reference TRBV25-1 and TRBJ1-1, is EADIYQTPRYLVIGTGKKITLECSQTMGHDKMYWYQQDPGMELHLIHYSYGVNSTEKGDLSSESTVSRIRTEHFPLTLESARPSHTSQYLCASSGPIVSRSEAFFGQGTRLTVV.

This clone was seen just once. The genes are TRBV29-1 and TRBJ1-1; no clear D. This CDR3 is built from 11 residues. V was pared by 8 bases and J by 6 bases, with 13 bases between. Germline CDR1 is SQVTM and CDR2 is ANQGSEA. The CDR3: CSKNYGSEAFF. The DNA of the CDR3 is TGCAGCAAAAATTATGGATCTGAAGCTTTCTTT.

This chain links TRBV10-3 with TRBJ2-7; D may be TRBD2 (6 bases). CDR3 length equals 15 residues. V shed 6 bases and J shed 2 bases, with 17 bases lying between them. Germline lookup yields CDR1 ENHRY and CDR2 SYGVKD. In DNA form, the CDR3 reads TGTGCCATCAGGGGGGGATCAGGTGCGGCCTACGAGCAGTACTTC. It translates to CAIRGGSGAAYEQYF.